These 25 T cell receptor beta chains share one sample of origin, sequenced in a study of long-term antiretroviral therapy in people with HIV. Running of the v3.0 immunoSEQ assay took place at survey level. Profiling relied on immunoSEQ multiplex PCR, and the TCRdb table lists in-frame clones only, not all of them. This sample has some 16,000 clones, with approximately 80% found just once. The sequencing here drew on unsorted PBMCs, taken 0.1 years before starting antiretroviral therapy. Every receptor here comes from a man between 18 and 35 years old with HIV.

The rearrangement uses TRBV6-1 and TRBJ1-2; weak D call: TRBD1 (6 bases). This CDR3 contains 14 residues. Germline lookup yields CDR1 MNHNS and CDR2 SASEGT. V gave up 7 bases and J gave up 3 bases, with 15 bases separating them. The CDR3 reads CASTGTPAYYGYTF. The CDR3 DNA reads TGTGCCAGCACGGGGACACCCGCCTACTATGGCTACACCTTC.

V is TRBV29-1 and J is TRBJ2-2; D gene uncertain. The CDR3 spans 14 residues. The germline CDR1 and CDR2 sequences are SQVTM and ANQGSEA. V lost 6 bases and J lost 2, with 13 bases in between. In DNA, the CDR3 is TGCAGCGTCCAAGCCCAACTAAACACCGGGGAGCTGTTTTTT. Protein: CSVQAQLNTGELFF.

The chain recombines TRBV6-5 with TRBJ2-7; TRBD2 might be the D (6 bases). The CDR3 covers 15 residues. Trimming took 2 bases from V and 3 from J, leaving 14 bases between them. The germline gives CDR1 MNHEY, CDR2 SVGAGI. CDR3 DNA: TGTGCCAGCAGTTACGACGGGACTCCACTCTACGAGCAGTACTTC. Translated, it gives CASSYDGTPLYEQYF.

The V call is TRBV11-2, the J call TRBJ1-1; unclear D gene. The CDR3 is made up of 12 amino acids. Germline V gene lookup returns CDR1 SGHAT and CDR2 FQNNGV. V was clipped by 3 bases and J by 7 bases, with 9 bases between them. The CDR3 sequence is CASSFVAGEAFF. Written as DNA, the CDR3 is TGTGCCAGCAGCTTTGTGGCTGGTGAAGCTTTCTTT. The variable domain in full, with the rest retrieved from reference TRBV11-2 and TRBJ1-1, is EAGVAQSPRYKIIEKRQSVAFWCNPISGHATLYWYQQILGQGPKLLIQFQNNGVVDDSQLPKDRFSAERLKGVDSTLKIQPAKLEDSAVYLCASSFVAGEAFFGQGTRLTVV.

This sequence joins TRBV5-1 and TRBJ2-7, with 7 bases that match TRBD1. V dropped 2 bases and J dropped 2; count of bases not matched to a gene: 4. The CDR3 sequence is 14 residues long. Germline V gene data show CDR1 as SGHRS and CDR2 as YFSETQ. The CDR3 DNA reads TGCGCCAGCAGCTTCCGCCAGGGGGCCTACGAGCAGTACTTC. This encodes CASSFRQGAYEQYF.

The gene calls are TRBV29-1 and TRBJ1-1; TRBD1 aligns across 10 bases. V trimming: 4 bases; J trimming: 10 bases; junction bases outside the gene matches: 18. In germline, CDR1 is SQVTM, CDR2 ANQGSEA. This CDR3 has 16 amino acids. Written as DNA, the CDR3 is TGCAGCGTTGTACCCTACCCCTCCGGGACAGGGGCGGGAGCTTTCTTT. It specifies CSVVPYPSGTGAGAFF. The complete variable domain, with remaining parts taken from reference TRBV29-1 and TRBJ1-1, reads SAVISQKPSRDICQRGTSLTIQCQVDSQVTMMFWYRQQPGQSLTLIATANQGSEATYESGFVIDKFPISRPNLTFSTLTVSNMSPEDSSIYLCSVVPYPSGTGAGAFFGQGTRLTVV.

The rearrangement uses TRBV5-1 and TRBJ2-1, with a tentative D call TRBD2 (5 bases). Germline-derived CDR1 and CDR2 are SGHRS and YFSETQ. Trimming took 6 bases from V and 3 from J, leaving 10 bases between them. The CDR3 extends over 13 amino acids. The CDR3 region is CASMDGNYNEQFF. The CDR3, as DNA: TGCGCCAGCATGGACGGGAACTACAATGAGCAGTTCTTC. Together with reference TRBV5-1 and TRBJ2-1, the CDR3 gives the full variable domain: KAGVTQTPRYLIKTRGQQVTLSCSPISGHRSVSWYQQTPGQGLQFLFEYFSETQRNKGNFPGRFSGRQFSNSRSEMNVSTLELGDSALYLCASMDGNYNEQFFGPGTRLTVL.

This clone was detected only a few times. The chain recombines TRBV6-5 with TRBJ2-2; 7 bases are shared with TRBD1. CDR3 size: 13 residues. CDR1 is MNHEY, CDR2 SVGAGI, per germline. The V segment lost 5 bases and the J segment 6 bases; nucleotides outside the gene matches: 3. Written as DNA, the CDR3 is TGTGCCAGCAGTACTCAGGGGGCCGGGGAGCTGTTTTTT. It codes for CASSTQGAGELFF.

This clone ranks as medium-sized. This chain connects TRBV14 to TRBJ2-7; possibly TRBD1 or TRBD2 for D (5 bases each). Germline CDR1 SGHDN, CDR2 FVKESK. There are 15 residues in the CDR3. V was pared by 2 bases and J by 0 bases, with 11 bases between. CDR3 sequence: CASSQIGESSYEQYF. CDR3 bases: TGTGCCAGCAGCCAAATAGGGGAGAGCTCCTACGAGCAGTACTTC.

This chain connects TRBV5-4 to TRBJ1-2; 7 nucleotides align to TRBD1. The CDR3 covers 13 residues. V was pared by 5 bases and J by 4 bases, with 5 bases of the junction left unmatched. Germline loops: CDR1 SGHNT, CDR2 YYREEE (reference sequence). The chain's CDR3 is CASSSRGGYGYTF. The CDR3 nucleotides are TGTGCCAGCAGTTCCAGGGGGGGCTATGGCTACACCTTC. The full variable domain, its missing parts supplied by reference TRBV5-4 and TRBJ1-2, is ETGVTQSPTHLIKTRGQQVTLRCSSQSGHNTVSWYQQALGQGPQFIFQYYREEENGRGNFPPRFSGLQFPNYSSELNVNALELDDSALYLCASSSRGGYGYTFGSGTRLTVV.

The V call is TRBV5-5, the J call TRBJ2-1; 10 bases match TRBD2. Germline CDR1 SGHKS, CDR2 YYEKEE (reference sequence). The junction had 16 bases not matched to a gene; V was cut back by 6 bases and J by 7 bases. This CDR3 contains 17 residues. The CDR3 DNA reads TGTGCCAGCATACCAGCGGGGGGGACGTTTAGTGGAAATGAGCAGTTCTTC. This codes for CASIPAGGTFSGNEQFF.

In this sample, this clone turned up a few times. V gene TRBV7-2 combines with J gene TRBJ1-5; the D is unclear. Germline V CDR1 and CDR2: SGHTA, FQGNSA. V lost 0 bases to trimming and J lost 4 bases, with 7 bases between them. The CDR3 totals 14 residues. The CDR3 bases are TGTGCCAGCAGCTTAGCGTCGAGGAATCAGCCCCAGCATTTT. The encoded protein is CASSLASRNQPQHF. The complete variable domain, with remaining parts taken from reference TRBV7-2 and TRBJ1-5, reads GAGVSQSPSNKVTEKGKDVELRCDPISGHTALYWYRQSLGQGLEFLIYFQGNSAPDKSGLPSDRFSAERTGGSVSTLTIQRTQQEDSAVYLCASSLASRNQPQHFGDGTRLSIL.

This chain joins TRBV4-3 and TRBJ2-1; 8 bases align to TRBD2. From germline, CDR1 is LGHNA and CDR2 YSLEER. The V gene end was trimmed by 0 bases and the J gene end by 9 bases; junction bases not matched to a gene: 13. The CDR3 is 17 residues long. The CDR3 is CASSQETSALLSAEQFF. The CDR3 DNA is TGCGCCAGCAGCCAAGAGACTAGCGCTCTCCTTAGCGCTGAGCAGTTCTTC.

V and J are TRBV7-2 and TRBJ1-6, with 8 bases fitting TRBD1. The CDR3 length is 15 residues. Germline assignment: CDR1 SGHTA and CDR2 FQGNSA. V gave up 2 bases and J gave up 10 bases; unmatched junction bases: 7. Here the CDR3 DNA reads TGTGCCAGCAGCTTAAATCGGGACAGGCCCTCACCCCTCCACTTT. This gives the protein CASSLNRDRPSPLHF.

The rearrangement joins TRBV28 to TRBJ1-1, with no clear D. CDR3 length: 12 amino acids. Trimming cost V 6 bases and J 6 bases, with 11 bases left between them. Germline V lookup: CDR1 MDHEN, CDR2 SYDVKM. The CDR3 spells CASRLQNAEAFF. The DNA for the CDR3 is TGTGCCAGCAGACTCCAAAACGCTGAAGCTTTCTTT.

This clone was detected only once. V and J are TRBV23-1 and TRBJ2-7; 8 bases align to TRBD2. TRBV23-1 is an ORF, with its function uncertain. The CDR3 length is 15 residues. After removal of 3 bases from V and 5 bases from J, the junction contained 9 bases not matched to a gene. CDR3 amino acids: CASSQSGTSENEQYF. CDR3 in DNA: TGCGCCAGCAGTCAGTCCGGGACTAGTGAGAACGAGCAGTACTTC.

For the CDR3, the DNA is TGTGCCAGCAGCTCCGACAGGGGGGATGGCTACACCTTC. Protein sequence: CASSSDRGDGYTF. The V and J genes are TRBV7-3 and TRBJ1-2; TRBD1 matches 9 bases. CDR3 length: 13 amino acids. The V segment lost 4 bases and the J segment 6 bases; nucleotides outside the gene matches: 3. CDR1 is SGHTA, CDR2 FQGTGA, per germline. The entire variable domain, with the rest obtained from reference TRBV7-3 and TRBJ1-2, is as follows: GAGVSQTPSNKVTEKGKYVELRCDPISGHTALYWYRQSLGQGPEFLIYFQGTGAADDSGLPNDRFFAVRPEGSVSTLKIQRTERGDSAVYLCASSSDRGDGYTFGSGTRLTVV.

This rearrangement joins TRBV28 to TRBJ1-5, with a tentative D call TRBD1 (5 bases). V lost 6 bases and J 5 bases, leaving 23 bases between the germline ends. CDR3 length: 17 amino acids. Germline assignment: CDR1 MDHEN and CDR2 SYDVKM. CDR3 residues: CASSPNPGRRGHQPQHF. CDR3 DNA: TGTGCCAGCAGCCCCAACCCTGGACGTAGGGGCCATCAGCCCCAGCATTTT.

V is TRBV9 and J is TRBJ2-7; 9 positions agree with TRBD1. CDR1 and CDR2 from the germline V gene are SGDLS and YYNGEE. The junction had 8 bases not matched to a gene; V was cut back by 2 bases and J by 5 bases. The CDR3 runs to 15 residues. CDR3 loop: CASSVDRGGGNEQYF. In DNA form, the CDR3 reads TGTGCCAGCAGCGTGGACAGGGGTGGTGGGAACGAGCAGTACTTC.

This chain uses TRBV4-2 with TRBJ1-3; D not certain. The V end lost 4 bases, the J end lost 3 bases, and 16 bases lay between the germline ends. The CDR3 has 16 residues. The germline CDR1 and CDR2 sequences are LGHNA and YNFKEQ. The CDR3 sequence: CASSPPTRGGGNTIYF. CDR3 nucleotide sequence: TGTGCCAGCAGCCCCCCCACCCGGGGAGGTGGAAACACCATATATTTT.

V gene TRBV7-9 combines with J gene TRBJ1-3; no clear D. The V and J ends lost 4 bases and 8 bases respectively, with 15 bases between them. The length of the CDR3 is 14 residues. The germline V gene has CDR1 SEHNR and CDR2 FQNEAQ (reference sequence). The CDR3 sequence is CASSYHKDVDTIYF. The DNA of the CDR3 is TGTGCCAGCAGCTACCACAAGGACGTGGACACCATATATTTT. Together with reference TRBV7-9 and TRBJ1-3, the CDR3 gives the full variable domain: DTGVSQNPRHKITKRGQNVTFRCDPISEHNRLYWYRQTLGQGPEFLTYFQNEAQLEKSRLLSDRFSAERPKGSFSTLEIQRTEQGDSAMYLCASSYHKDVDTIYFGEGSWLTVV.

The chain has TRBV7-8 and TRBJ2-7; the D gene is possibly TRBD2 (6 bases). The CDR3 has 16 amino acids. Germline values: CDR1 SGHVS, CDR2 FQNEAQ. V shed 6 bases and J shed 3 bases, with 21 bases lying between them. CDR3 residues: CASRFGREERVYEQYF. The CDR3 DNA is TGTGCCAGCAGATTTGGGCGGGAAGAAAGGGTCTACGAGCAGTACTTC.

The chain couples TRBV18 to TRBJ2-3; 8 bases are shared with TRBD1. This CDR3 spans 14 amino acids. The V gene's germline CDR1 is KGHSH and CDR2 LQKENI. V gave up 5 bases and J gave up 5 bases; unmatched junction bases: 6. The chain's CDR3 is CASSFGQGKDTQYF. The CDR3 DNA reads TGTGCCAGCTCATTTGGACAGGGCAAAGATACGCAGTATTTT.

The chain is built from TRBV27 and TRBJ1-2; perhaps TRBD1 as D (5 bases). The CDR3 is 13 residues long. V was trimmed by 10 bases and J by 2 bases, leaving 14 bases between them. Germline CDR1 MNHEY, CDR2 SMNVEV (reference sequence). CDR3 coding DNA: TGTGCCACCTCCCGGCGGGGGAACTATGGCTACACCTTC. Translation: CATSRRGNYGYTF.

The chain joins TRBV27 to TRBJ1-4; the D gene is possibly TRBD1 (6 bases). The CDR3 runs to 14 residues. Trimming cost V 5 bases and J 7 bases, with 14 bases left between them. Germline V gene data show CDR1 as MNHEY and CDR2 as SMNVEV (reference sequence). The DNA of the CDR3 is TGTGCCAGCAGTCACAGGGACGGGGTTGAAAAACTGTTTTTT. This codes for CASSHRDGVEKLFF.